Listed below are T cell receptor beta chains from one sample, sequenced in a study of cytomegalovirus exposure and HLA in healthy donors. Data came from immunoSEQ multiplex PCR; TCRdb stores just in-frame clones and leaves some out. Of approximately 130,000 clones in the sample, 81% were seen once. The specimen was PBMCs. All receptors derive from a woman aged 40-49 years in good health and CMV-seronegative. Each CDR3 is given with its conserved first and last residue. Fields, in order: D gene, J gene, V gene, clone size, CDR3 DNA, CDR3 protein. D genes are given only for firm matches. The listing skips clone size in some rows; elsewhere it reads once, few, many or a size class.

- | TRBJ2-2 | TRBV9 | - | TGTGCCAGCAGCGTAGACGGGTCCGGGGAGCTGTTTTTT | CASSVDGSGELFF
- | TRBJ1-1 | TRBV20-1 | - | TGCAGTGCTCCCAGGAACACTGAAGCTTTCTTT | CSAPRNTEAFF
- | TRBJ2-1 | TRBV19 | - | TGTGCCAGTAGTAATAGGGGGGGGGCCCGCGGTGAGCAGTTCTTC | CASSNRGGARGEQFF
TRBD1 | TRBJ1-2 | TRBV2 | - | TGTGCCAGCAGTGAACCCACAGGGGGCCCTAACTATGGCTACACCTTC | CASSEPTGGPNYGYTF
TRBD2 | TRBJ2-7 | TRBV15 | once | TGTGCCACCAGCAGAGAGGGGGGGTCCTACGAGCAGTACTTC | CATSREGGSYEQYF
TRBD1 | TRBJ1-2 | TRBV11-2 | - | TGTGCCAGCAGCTTGTCAGCAGGGGGAACCTATGGCTACACCTTC | CASSLSAGGTYGYTF
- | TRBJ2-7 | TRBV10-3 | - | TGTGCCATATCGAGGGAGAACTACGAGCAGTACTTC | CAISRENYEQYF
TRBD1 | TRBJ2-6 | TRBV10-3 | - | TGTGCCATCAGTGGAGGGACAGGACCCTCTGGGGCCAACGTCCTGACTTTC | CAISGGTGPSGANVLTF
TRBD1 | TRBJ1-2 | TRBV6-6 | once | TGTGCCAGCAGTACCCGACAGGGATTTAACTATGGCTACACCTTC | CASSTRQGFNYGYTF
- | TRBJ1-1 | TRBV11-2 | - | TGTGCCGGCAGCATGATAGACTCGAACACTGAAGCTTTCTTT | CAGSMIDSNTEAFF
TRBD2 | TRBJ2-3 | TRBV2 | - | TGTGCCAGCGCGGGACTAGCGGGGTTCACAGATACGCAGTATTTT | CASAGLAGFTDTQYF
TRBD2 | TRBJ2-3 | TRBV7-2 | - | TGTGCCAGCAGCCTTTACGCCCTAGCGGGAGGAGGGAGAGATACGCAGTATTTT | CASSLYALAGGGRDTQYF
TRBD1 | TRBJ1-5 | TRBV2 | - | TGTGCCAGCAGGACAGGGGGCAATCAGCCCCAGCATTTT | CASRTGGNQPQHF
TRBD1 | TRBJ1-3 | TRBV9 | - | TGTGCCAGCAGCGCACAGGGGGCGTCTGGAAACACCATATATTTT | CASSAQGASGNTIYF
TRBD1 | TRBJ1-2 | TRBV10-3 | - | TGTGCCACAAGACAGGGCCTGGGCTACACCTTC | CATRQGLGYTF
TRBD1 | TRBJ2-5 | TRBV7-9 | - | TGTGCCAGCAGCTTCCAAGGGGGCTCGGAGACCCAGTACTTC | CASSFQGGSETQYF
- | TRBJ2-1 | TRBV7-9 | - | TGTGCCAGCAGCTTAGGACAGTTCAATGAGCAGTTCTTC | CASSLGQFNEQFF
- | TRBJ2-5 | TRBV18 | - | TGTGCCAGCTCACCATCCGTCCAAGAGCAGTACTTC | CASSPSVQEQYF
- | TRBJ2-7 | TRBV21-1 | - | TGTGCCAGCAGCAAAGCCCTCGGACAGGGGAAAATTTACGAGCAGTACTTC | CASSKALGQGKIYEQYF
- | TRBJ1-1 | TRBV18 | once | TGTGCCAGCTCACCTCTGGGGGGGGGTCGAGCGAACACTGAAGCTTTCTTT | CASSPLGGGRANTEAFF
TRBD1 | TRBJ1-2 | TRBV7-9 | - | TGTGCCAGCAGCAGGGAACGGACAGGGGGGCCTGATGGCTACACCTTC | CASSRERTGGPDGYTF
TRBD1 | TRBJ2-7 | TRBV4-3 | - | TGCGCCAGCAGCCCAGAAGAGACAGGGAACGAGCAGTACTTC | CASSPEETGNEQYF